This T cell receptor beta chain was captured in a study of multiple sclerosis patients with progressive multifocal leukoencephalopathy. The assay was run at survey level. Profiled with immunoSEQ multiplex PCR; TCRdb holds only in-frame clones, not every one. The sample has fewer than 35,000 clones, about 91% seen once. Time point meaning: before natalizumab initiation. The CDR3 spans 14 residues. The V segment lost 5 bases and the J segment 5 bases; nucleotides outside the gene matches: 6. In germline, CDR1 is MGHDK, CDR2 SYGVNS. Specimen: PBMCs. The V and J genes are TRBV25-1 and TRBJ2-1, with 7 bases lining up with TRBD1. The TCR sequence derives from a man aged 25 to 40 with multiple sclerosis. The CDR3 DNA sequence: TGTGCCAGCAGTCTGGCCGGGACAGACAATGAGCAGTTCTTC. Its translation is CASSLAGTDNEQFF.